This T cell receptor beta chain came from a study of immune evolution from preneoplasia to lung adenocarcinoma. Across the whole study: HLA loss of heterozygosity: around 6.5% AIS, about 15% MIA, around 35% ADC, none AAH.

From germline, CDR1 is GTSNPN and CDR2 SVGIG (reference sequence). This CDR3 spans 14 amino acids. The germline V and J ends were trimmed by 0 bases and 3 bases, with 11 bases remaining between them. In the case of this clone: The antigen is undetermined.

General study results and limits: KRAS-mutant nodules had the highest T cell clonality. Normal lung had highest clonality; later lesions appeared denser, more diverse. Top clone share appeared to fall from AAH through AIS, MIA, adenocarcinoma.

Profiled with immunoSEQ multiplex PCR; TCRdb holds only in-frame clones, not every one. The sample has more than 4,500 clones; approximately 87% are singletons. The sequenced sample was FFPE minimally invasive lung adenocarcinoma tissue. This sequence joins TRBV30 and TRBJ2-5; no clear D gene. The receptor was isolated from a person between 55 and 80 years old with lung adenocarcinoma. CDR3 residues: CAWSVSSSKETQYF. The CDR3 DNA reads as TGTGCCTGGAGTGTATCGTCTAGTAAAGAGACCCAGTACTTC.